This TCR beta chain is drawn from a study of cytomegalovirus exposure and HLA in healthy donors (dated 2017 in TCRdb). Notes on the research overall: An earlier analysis of approximately 550 of the donors reported 276 Gb of sequence data and 120 million or so unique TCR beta sequences from about 200 million T cells. An early release covering about 600 HLA-typed donors comprised 250 to 350 gigabases of sequencing data and approximately 85 million unique TCR sequences. Of the 350 to 450 genotyped donors, approximately 80% fell in the genetic ancestry cluster associated with self-reported Caucasian donors. The aim of the study was to test whether cataloging public T cell receptors could identify signatures of past pathogen exposure. The T cell repertoires of 550 to 850 subjects were profiled by immunosequencing and related to cytomegalovirus serostatus. A separate validation cohort of about 110 different subjects was used in addition to the approximately 640-subject first cohort. The study combined high-throughput TCR immunosequencing, statistical association of individual TCRs with disease status, and machine learning to predict cytomegalovirus infection status. In a later analysis, previously published TCR beta repertoires from 550 to 700 donors were re-analyzed and high-resolution HLA genotyping was added so that TCR occurrence patterns could be studied. Rather than using new phenotypic data, the later analysis identified candidate immune exposures from TCR beta sequences and from how often those sequences occurred across donors. An earlier analysis of more than 450 of the donors used high-throughput TCR beta sequencing to judge whether each TCR beta V gene segment behaved as functional or pseudogenic. Alongside the repertoire data, information on donor age, sex, ethnicity and CMV serostatus was compiled. A later genetic analysis used genome-wide SNP genotypes for about three fifths of the roughly 700 donors, treating that subset as a discovery cohort. All discovery cohort repertoires had been generated on a single sequencing platform. HLA typing covered class I and class II loci at four-digit resolution. Typing coverage varied by locus: 629-630 donors for A, B, C, DRB1 and DQB1; roughly 560 for DQA1; around 610 for DPA1; approximately 490 for DPB1. Roughly five DR-DQ haplotypes were handled as single units for association and clustering, since linkage in the cohort was strong. On average, roughly 240,000 unique TCR beta nucleotide sequences were sequenced per donor among 398 genotyped donors of the cohort, with approximately 18% of those sequences being non-productive. Paper-wide results and their limitations: Specific HLA alleles were associated with over 15,000 TCR beta sequences at a false discovery rate of 0.05 in a later analysis. In an earlier analysis of more than 500 of the donors, most TCR beta V segments appeared in productive rearrangements about 87% or about 30% of the time, broadly matching IMGT annotations. A few of the identified cytomegalovirus-associated TCR beta chains were confirmed in vitro to be specific for cytomegalovirus antigens. In a later analysis, TCR association rates were found to vary across HLA loci, with the most associated TCRs seen for DRB1 alleles and the fewest for HLA-C alleles. The only immune exposure information available for the cohort was CMV serostatus. The classifier was reported to diagnose cytomegalovirus status with high specificity and sensitivity in both the original cohort and the validation cohort. Strong co-occurrence of HLA alleles, especially DR and DQ, made assigning TCR associations to individual alleles difficult. The authors suggested that the approach could potentially be generalized to other disease states and immunological phenotypes. A cluster of highly shared sequence variants was judged likely to represent a technical artifact of the sequencing pipeline. Presence/absence analyses assumed roughly uniform sequencing depth across donors, an assumption that may not hold. Because some donors lacked HLA typing at each locus, the association tests relied only on the typed subset. A further reported finding was that TCR beta sequences accurately predicted the HLA-A and HLA-B alleles for most subjects in the first cohort. In a later analysis, HLA-associated TCR beta chains were found to be more clonally expanded and to have lower generation probabilities than equally common non-associated chains. The study gave a list of roughly 150 TCR beta chains associated with cytomegalovirus. In this cohort, only TCR beta chains were sequenced, and detectable features were limited by the absence of alpha or paired-chain data. According to a later analysis, parvovirus B19, influenza, CMV and Epstein-Barr virus appeared linked to several top co-occurrence clusters. According to a later genetic analysis, donors in an Asian-associated ancestry cluster had fewer N-insertions in productive TCRs than the approximately 650-donor mean. Most TCR sequences were seen in very few donors, while some public TCRs were found in many individuals. Because counts were too low, seventeen rarely observed V segments, including chromosome 9 orphons, were excluded from the earlier analysis of about 500 of the donors. Linkage disequilibrium might explain the correlated functional status among segregating V segments, but an unknown experimental factor could not be ruled out. According to a later analysis, most CMV-associated TCR beta chains appeared to be HLA-restricted, and the HLA associations seemed to be driven largely by CMV exposure. A later genetic analysis associated a missense DCLRE1C variant with V-gene and J-gene trimming of TCR beta chains, and an independent cohort replicated the association.

With respect to this clone: Its antigen is unknown. It has no much larger one-base neighbor in the sample; base qualities were not kept.

In total, 630 or so healthy bone marrow donors made up the cohort. Cohort members were all nominally healthy when sampled, although unrecorded immune exposures were likely present. The donor was CMV seropositive and belonged to the group of 250 to 300 seropositive cohort members. Every donor gave a peripheral blood sample, and the peripheral blood mononuclear cells from that sample were used for TCR beta sequencing. Genomic DNA extraction from the blood cell samples was performed with the Qiagen DNeasy Blood Extraction Kit. Receptors were amplified or captured by the immunoSEQ multiplex PCR assay. For the multiplex PCR, a mixture combining 60 forward primers for TCR Vbeta segments and 13 reverse primers for TCR Jbeta segments was used. The CDR3 region of rearranged TCR beta genes was amplified from genomic DNA by a multiplex PCR assay. Amplified TCR beta libraries were sequenced as 87-base-pair reads on the Illumina HiSeq System. On the study's bioinformatics: A later analysis tallied around 87 million unique TCR beta chains across the 666 repertoires, and approximately 11 million of those chains were shared by two or more donors. Raw reads were error-corrected and collapsed into unique sequences with a nearest-neighbor algorithm that merged closely related sequences to remove PCR and sequencing errors. Alignment of CDR3 sequences to IMGT reference sequences was used to assign V, D and J gene segments. Each retained sequence needed at least a six-nucleotide match to both a V gene segment and a J gene segment. A rearrangement counted as productive if the CDR3 had no stop codons and remained in frame with V and J, and every other rearrangement counted as non-productive. Following IMGT convention, CDR3 was defined as the stretch from the second conserved V-encoded cysteine to the conserved J-encoded phenylalanine. The earlier analysis of around 640 of the donors excluded sequences that lacked an unambiguous match to a single V gene segment. In an earlier analysis of several hundred of the donors, a V segment was called functional when productive rearrangements were above 56.7%, and segregating when the standard deviation between donors exceeded 5%. A statistical classification framework was developed to diagnose cytomegalovirus status using the catalog of TCR beta chain sequences. In a later analysis, V and J genes were assigned by comparing TCR nucleotide sequences against IMGT/GENE-DB human TR gene sequences. The TCRdist pipeline was used in a later analysis to assign CDR3 sequences and most-parsimonious VDJ recombination scenarios. In a later analysis, each TCR beta chain was defined by its CDR3 amino acid sequence together with its V-gene family, and reads lacking a unique V-gene family were excluded. A later analysis removed roughly 590 highly shared, low-generation-probability nucleotide sequences to deal with suspected cross-contamination and a sequencing artifact. In a later analysis, a clonal expansion index was calculated for each public chain from normalized within-repertoire ranks of inferred template counts. A later analysis computed generation probabilities with a VDJ recombination model fitted to out-of-frame rearrangements, and checked the results against IGoR. A later analysis scored TCR-TCR, TCR-HLA and TCR-CMV co-occurrence with hypergeometric tests, applying a repertoire-size bias correction to TCR pairs. A later analysis estimated false discovery rates by permuting HLA or CMV assignments 20 times. In a later analysis, co-occurring TCRs were grouped using DBSCAN, and TCRdist sequence similarity was added for clustering within HLA-allele-positive subsets. Repertoires with fewer than 30,000 or more than 120,000 public chains were left out of co-occurrence clustering, as were a few repertoires with anomalous nucleotide sharing. This is the immuneACCESS table as TCRdb keeps it, with only in-frame sequences that have V and J called. A part of the clones is gone; compared with another copy, unresolved V genes explain less than half, and the rest is unexplained. Clone size and the V and J calls come from that table; the DNA yielded D and trimming. The table for this sample lists roughly 200,000 clones; 55% to 75% of them were counted only once. 2.6% of the sample is taken by the ten largest.

Sequenced: PBMCs. The source of this sequence is a man aged 35-49 years in good health and CMV-seropositive.

The CDR3 here reads CASREGGNTEAFF. The nucleotide sequence is TGTGCCAGCCGGGAAGGGGGTAACACTGAAGCTTTCTTT. The sequence links TRBV28 to TRBJ1-1; the D gene is possibly TRBD1, with 6 bases matching. Measured from the cysteine to the phenylalanine, the CDR3 is 13 residues long. Only the CDR3 part of the read is kept: 39 bases, read in frame from the first base. The germline V gene provides CDR1 MDHEN and CDR2 SYDVKM. Between the V and J ends, shortened by 8 bases and 2 bases respectively, the junction contains 12 bases.